This T cell receptor beta chain was identified in a study of T cells after posttransplantation cyclophosphamide. The CDR3 runs 14 residues. Germline assignment: CDR1 SGHNT and CDR2 YYREEE (reference sequence). With V trimmed by 5 bases and J by 3 bases, 3 bases remained unmatched. A marrow graft followed busulfan-fludarabine conditioning, with cyclophosphamide on days +3 and +4. TCRdb keeps only in-frame clones here, not all; method: immunoSEQ multiplex PCR. Sampling found around 6,700 clones, none seen once. The J gene is TRBJ2-3, the V gene TRBV5-4; 10 bases match TRBD1. The TCR comes from a male patient aged 30 to 40 who received an allogeneic stem cell transplant from an unrelated donor, was CMV-positive, and had acute and chronic GVHD. Part of the T cells may come from the graft donor. The sequencing used PBMCs, collected after an allogeneic stem cell transplant with post-transplant cyclophosphamide. The CDR3 region has the DNA TGTGCCAGCAGGCCGGGACAGGGGACAGATACGCAGTATTTT. Translated: CASRPGQGTDTQYF.